These T cell receptor beta chains were read from a single sample in a study of neurological immune-mediated disorders. From the 5' RACE reads, TCRdb called clonotypes with MiXCR, one entry per CDR3 protein. The table includes about 50,000 distinct CDR3 sequences, 6.5% to 8.5% detected once. Sequencing input: PBMCs. Receptors originate from a woman aged 40 to 50 in good health. Each CDR3 is given with its conserved first and last residue. Each record gives: clone size, D gene, J gene, V gene, CDR3 length, CDR3 protein. A D gene is named only where the DNA matches it firmly. Part of the rows lack a size; the others show once, few, many or a class for expanded clones.

size: many
D: .
J: TRBJ2-2
V: TRBV20-1
length: 14
CDR3: CSARLLGNTGELFF

size: many
D: .
J: TRBJ2-3
V: TRBV12-3/TRBV12-4
length: 13
CDR3: CASLSGILDTQYF

size: many
D: .
J: TRBJ2-7
V: TRBV18
length: 14
CDR3: CASSLGHAAYEQYF

size: many
D: .
J: TRBJ2-6
V: TRBV5-1
length: 12
CDR3: CASGTGANVLTF

size: many
D: .
J: TRBJ1-5
V: TRBV6-2/TRBV6-3
length: 14
CDR3: CASSRAGAWQPQHF

size: many
D: .
J: TRBJ2-7
V: TRBV5-6
length: 14
CDR3: CASSSVLGSYEQYF

size: many
D: .
J: TRBJ2-5
V: TRBV5-1
length: 14
CDR3: CASSSGPGQETQYF

size: many
D: TRBD2
J: TRBJ2-1
V: TRBV5-1
length: 15
CDR3: CASRQAGDYIHEQFF

size: many
D: TRBD2
J: TRBJ2-1
V: TRBV10-3
length: 13
CDR3: CATGLAGGDEQFF

size: many
D: .
J: TRBJ2-1
V: TRBV5-6
length: 18
CDR3: CASSLGPPLSRSYNEQFF

size: many
D: .
J: TRBJ2-1
V: TRBV27
length: 13
CDR3: CASSLGGADEQFF

size: .
D: .
J: TRBJ1-5
V: TRBV3-1
length: 14
CDR3: CASQDGRHNQPQHF

size: many
D: .
J: TRBJ1-4
V: TRBV6-5
length: 14
CDR3: CASSRRPLSEKLFF

size: many
D: .
J: TRBJ2-1
V: TRBV7-2
length: 13
CDR3: CASNRQVSDEQFF

size: many
D: .
J: TRBJ1-2
V: TRBV20-1
length: 15
CDR3: CSARDTKTPNYGYTF

size: many
D: .
J: TRBJ2-1
V: TRBV3-1
length: 14
CDR3: CASSLEGGHNEQFF